This is a list of T cell receptor beta chains from one sample in a study of OX40 agonist ivuxolimab in advanced cancers. Sequenced by immunoSEQ multiplex PCR; TCRdb stores in-frame clones only, minus some. Found here are about 12,000 clones, approximately 78% of them singletons; the top ten hold over 13%. The sample in question was CD4+ or CD8+ T cells sorted from blood, obtained in a trial of the OX40 agonist ivuxolimab. Source of these receptors: an adult with an advanced solid tumor such as melanoma, head and neck, liver or kidney cancer. The CDR3 runs from the conserved cysteine through the conserved F or W. The D gene is left open where the match is weak. Some rows mark clone size as missing; the rest say once, few, many or name a class of expanded clone.

clone_size	d_call	j_call	v_call	cdr3_nt	cdr3_aa
-	TRBD1	TRBJ2-5	TRBV15	TGTGCCACCAGCAGAGGTCAGGGGGCGAGGGAGACCCAGTACTTC	CATSRGQGARETQYF
few	-	TRBJ2-1	TRBV6-5	TGTGCCAGCAGTTACTCGATCTTTCCCTCCAATGAGCAGTTCTTC	CASSYSIFPSNEQFF
-	-	TRBJ2-7	TRBV9	TGTGCCAGCAGCGTATCATCCGGGGAAGGCTACGAGCAGTACTTC	CASSVSSGEGYEQYF
-	TRBD1	TRBJ1-1	TRBV11-2	TGTGCCAGCAGCTTAGATCCAGGGGGCACTGAAGCTTTCTTT	CASSLDPGGTEAFF
-	TRBD2	TRBJ2-3	TRBV28	TGTGCCAGTGTAACTAGCGGGGGCACAGATACGCAGTATTTT	CASVTSGGTDTQYF
-	-	TRBJ2-3	TRBV19	TGTGCCAGTAGTATCATGTTAGGGAGCACAGATACGCAGTATTTT	CASSIMLGSTDTQYF
once	-	TRBJ2-3	TRBV9	TGTGCCAGCAGCGTAGAGGCTGCGGACACAGATACGCAGTATTTT	CASSVEAADTDTQYF
-	TRBD1	TRBJ2-1	TRBV6-4	TGTGCCAGCAGTACGACAGGGGGCCATGAGCAGTTCTTC	CASSTTGGHEQFF
-	-	TRBJ2-7	TRBV5-5	TGTGCCAGCAGCTCGTTGGGACCCTGGACCTCGGGACGCTCCTACGAGCAGTACTTC	CASSSLGPWTSGRSYEQYF
-	-	TRBJ2-7	TRBV29-1	TGCAGCGTTGCCATCTGGTCCCGGGACTACGAGCAGTACTTC	CSVAIWSRDYEQYF
-	-	TRBJ2-3	TRBV5-1	TGCGCCAGCAGCTTGGCCAAGGACAGGGGTGCTAGCGGGAGCCCAGCAGATACGCAGTATTTT	CASSLAKDRGASGSPADTQYF
-	TRBD1	TRBJ2-1	TRBV7-9	TGTGCCAGCAGAGTCCCGGGACAGAACAATGAGCAGTTCTTC	CASRVPGQNNEQFF
few	-	TRBJ1-1	TRBV29-1	TGCAGCGTTGAACGCAACCGAGAAGCTTTCTTT	CSVERNREAFF
once	-	TRBJ2-3	TRBV6-5	TGTGCCAGCAGTTACCTGCAAAGTGATACGCAGTATTTT	CASSYLQSDTQYF
few	-	TRBJ2-1	TRBV7-9	TGTGCCAGCAGCCCTTACAATGAGCAGTTCTTC	CASSPYNEQFF
-	-	TRBJ1-3	TRBV29-1	TGCAGCGTTGAAGATGGGTCACCTGGAAACACCATATATTTT	CSVEDGSPGNTIYF
-	-	TRBJ2-3	TRBV4-3	TGCGCCAGCAGCCAAGATTGGCGAGGGGCAGATACGCAGTATTTT	CASSQDWRGADTQYF
-	TRBD1	TRBJ1-2	TRBV27	TGTGCCAGCAGTTTGCGACAGGGGGCTTCCTATGGCTACACCTTC	CASSLRQGASYGYTF
-	-	TRBJ2-3	TRBV6-6	TGTGCCAGCAGGCCGACAGACAGCACAGATACGCAGTATTTT	CASRPTDSTDTQYF
-	TRBD2	TRBJ2-1	TRBV27	TGTGCCAGCAGTTTGCTAGCGGGTTACAATGAGCAGTTCTTC	CASSLLAGYNEQFF
-	TRBD1	TRBJ2-6	TRBV9	TGTGCCAGCAGCGTCCTAGAAGAAAGGGGGCGTGTCGTCCTGACTTTC	CASSVLEERGRVVLTF
-	-	TRBJ2-1	TRBV19	TGTGCCAGTAGTACCGGGACGCCTACCTACAATGAGCAGTTCTTC	CASSTGTPTYNEQFF
-	TRBD1	TRBJ1-1	TRBV10-3	TGTGCCATCAAGGAGGGACAGGGAGCTTTCTTT	CAIKEGQGAFF
once	-	TRBJ1-4	TRBV27	TGTGCCAGCAGTTTCTCTGACAGTACAGAACTGTTTTTT	CASSFSDSTELFF
-	-	TRBJ2-1	TRBV28	TGTGCCAGCAGTTTGTCCAATGAGCAGTTCTTC	CASSLSNEQFF
-	-	TRBJ2-7	TRBV10-3	TGTGCCATCAGTGAGTCATCTTTGGAGCAGTACTTC	CAISESSLEQYF
-	-	TRBJ2-1	TRBV7-2	TGTGCCAGCAGCTTCGACGGTCCCTCGGGGTATGAGCAGTTCTTC	CASSFDGPSGYEQFF
-	-	TRBJ2-1	TRBV10-2	TGCGCCTCCCTCGGGACGGAATACAATGAGCAGTTCTTC	CASLGTEYNEQFF
-	TRBD2	TRBJ2-2	TRBV28	TGTGCCAGCAGTTCCCCGGCTAGCGGGAGGACCGGGGAGCTGTTTTTT	CASSSPASGRTGELFF
-	-	TRBJ2-2	TRBV6-5	TGTGCCAGCAGTTTTGGACAGAACACCGGGGAGCTGTTTTTT	CASSFGQNTGELFF
-	-	TRBJ2-1	TRBV4-1	TGCGCCAGCAGTCCGAGCCAGTCCTACAATGAGCAGTTCTTC	CASSPSQSYNEQFF
-	-	TRBJ1-3	TRBV5-6	TGTGCCAGCAGCTTTGTGGGGCAGTACTCTGGAAACACCATATATTTT	CASSFVGQYSGNTIYF
once	-	TRBJ2-1	TRBV9	TGTGCCAGCAGCTACGGCCCCAATGAGCAGTTCTTC	CASSYGPNEQFF
-	-	TRBJ2-5	TRBV7-9	TGTGCCAGCAGCTTAATAGGGGGAGGCGAGACCCAGTACTTC	CASSLIGGGETQYF
-	-	TRBJ1-5	TRBV27	TGTGCCAGCAGTCTAGATGCAGGTACGGTTCAGCCCCAGCATTTT	CASSLDAGTVQPQHF
-	TRBD1	TRBJ2-5	TRBV30	TGTGCCTGGGACCCCGGACAGGGGGTGTTGGAGACCCAGTACTTC	CAWDPGQGVLETQYF
-	-	TRBJ2-2	TRBV18	TGTGCCAGCTCGATTACAGGCCAACTGGTTTTACGCGCGAACACCGGGGAGCTGTTTTTT	CASSITGQLVLRANTGELFF